This T cell receptor beta chain was captured in a study of CD8 T cells in Susac syndrome. Background on the study: Within the sequenced Susac syndrome patient group, five or six exhibited active disease and eight were in remission. General observations from the study: Clonal expansion was not seen in any Susac syndrome CD4+ T cell repertoire.

Turning to this clonotype: Its target is unknown.

Trimming took off 1 base at V and 0 bases at J, with 10 bases between the two ends. CDR1 is GTSNPN and CDR2 is SVGIG in the germline V gene (reference sequence). This CDR3 has 14 residues. After extraction with the RNeasy kit, 0.5 to 1 ug of the RNA was reverse transcribed using random hexamers. Multiplex immunoSEQ PCR targeted 54 Vbeta and 13 Jbeta TCR beta segments. In TCRdb, the immunoSEQ multiplex PCR reads were re-called with MiXCR into one record per CDR3 protein. This sample has about 200,000 distinct CDR3 sequences, with roughly 90% found just once. Bulk CD8+ and CD4+ cells came from magnetic negative isolation; CD8+ TEMRA by FACS.

This chain joins TRBV30 and TRBJ2-7; D could derive from TRBD1 or TRBD2 (6 bases each). The sequenced sample was CD4+ T cells from PBMCs. This sequence was found in a human donor with Susac syndrome. The CDR3 loop is CAWSAGAPSYEQYF. The CDR3 DNA reads as TGTGCCTGGAGTGCGGGGGCTCCCTCCTACGAGCAGTACTTC.